This T cell receptor (beta chain) was found in a study of T cell repertoires in cytomegalovirus infection. Study background: CMV epitopes used comprised recently identified HLA-C-restricted ones and well-studied HLA-B-restricted ones. A matching HLA type, together with CMV infection, was signaled by public TCR beta signatures.

In TCRdb, the reads were re-called with MiXCR into one record per CDR3 protein. The sample contains about 830,000 distinct CDR3 sequences, approximately 32% of which appear only once. This clonotype appeared a few times. Antigen unknown. Trimming at V came to 7 bases and at J to 7 bases, leaving 7 bases not matched to a gene. Per the germline V gene, CDR1 is SGHVS and CDR2 is FNYEAQ. This CDR3 is 14 amino acids long. The chain couples TRBV7-6 to TRBJ2-1, with 10 bases aligning to TRBD1. This specimen was cultured CD8+ T cells from PBMCs, taken from culture after CMV antigen stimulation. The source of this sequence is a human donor in good health (CMV status not recorded). Some clones in this sample may be carry-over from other donors' samples. CDR3 in amino acids: CASTPTGGHNEQFF. In nucleotides, the CDR3 is TGTGCCAGCACCCCGACAGGGGGCCATAATGAGCAGTTCTTC. Full variable domain (remainder filled in from reference TRBV7-6 and TRBJ2-1): GAGVSQSPRYKVTKRGQDVALRCDPISGHVSLYWYRQALGQGPEFLTYFNYEAQQDKSGLPNDRFSAERPEGSISTLTIQRTEQRDSAMYRCASTPTGGHNEQFFGPGTRLTVL.